A selection of T cell receptor beta chains follows, all from one sample in a study of chemoradiotherapy in HPV16-positive cancers. Assay used: immunoSEQ multiplex PCR; TCRdb lists only in-frame clones, some missing. The profile shows about 22,000 clones, around 90% of them singletons. The sample consisted of blood, taken from a patient who underwent chemoradiotherapy. The source of these receptors is a human donor with HPV-associated anogenital cancer. The CDR3 runs from the conserved cysteine through the conserved F or W. The D gene is left open where the match is weak. Expanded clones get a size class; other rows say once, few or many, or leave the size out.

>TRBD1|TRBJ2-5|TRBV7-3|NA
CASSPIPGTGVTQYF
TGTGCCAGCAGCCCCATCCCTGGGACAGGGGTGACCCAGTACTTC
>TRBD2|TRBJ2-7|TRBV7-2|few
CASSLVGGSSAYEQYF
TGTGCCAGCAGCTTAGTGGGCGGGAGCTCGGCCTACGAGCAGTACTTC
>TRBD1|TRBJ1-2|TRBV6-5|NA
CASSYSLGQGVDGYTF
TGTGCCAGCAGTTACTCTCTTGGGCAGGGGGTGGATGGCTACACCTTC
>NA|TRBJ2-7|TRBV7-8|NA
CASSLEGWREQYF
TGTGCCAGCAGCTTAGAAGGTTGGAGGGAGCAGTACTTC
>NA|TRBJ2-7|TRBV19|NA
CASSPQTGPLGEQYF
TGTGCCAGTAGTCCCCAAACAGGGCCCCTAGGAGAGCAGTACTTC
>NA|TRBJ2-1|TRBV9|NA
CASSVGSSYNEQFF
TGTGCCAGCAGCGTTGGTAGCTCCTACAATGAGCAGTTCTTC
>NA|TRBJ1-2|TRBV9|NA
CASSVAGSGYTF
TGTGCCAGCAGCGTAGCAGGGAGTGGCTACACCTTC
>NA|TRBJ1-1|TRBV7-2|once
CASSSGLGAFF
TGTGCCAGCAGCTCAGGCTTGGGGGCTTTCTTT
>TRBD1|TRBJ2-4|TRBV7-6|NA
CASSLGRGTGKNIQYF
TGTGCCAGCAGCTTAGGCCGGGGGACAGGGAAAAACATTCAGTACTTC
>NA|TRBJ2-6|TRBV5-1|NA
CASSLGQISGANVLTF
TGCGCCAGCAGCTTAGGACAGATCTCTGGGGCCAACGTCCTGACTTTC
>NA|TRBJ2-5|TRBV2|NA
CASSRTGDETQYF
TGTGCCAGCAGTCGCACGGGAGACGAGACCCAGTACTTC
>NA|TRBJ1-1|TRBV7-3|NA
CASSLGGTSEAFF
TGTGCCAGCAGCTTAGGGGGGACCTCCGAAGCTTTCTTT
>TRBD1|TRBJ2-4|TRBV7-2|NA
CASSPDRRKNIQYF
TGTGCCAGCAGCCCGGACAGGCGAAAAAACATTCAGTACTTC
>TRBD2|TRBJ2-5|TRBV5-1|NA
CASSLAGLAGAETQYF
TGCGCCAGCAGCTTGGCCGGACTAGCGGGAGCGGAGACCCAGTACTTC
>TRBD1|TRBJ1-2|TRBV6-5|NA
CASSSSGGAIYGYTF
TGTGCCAGCAGCTCTTCAGGGGGCGCAATCTATGGCTACACCTTC
>NA|TRBJ2-1|TRBV7-2|NA
CASSLLITNNEQFF
TGTGCCAGCAGCCTCCTCATTACCAACAATGAGCAGTTCTTC
>TRBD2|TRBJ2-3|TRBV2|NA
CASSPNPGLAGEDTQYF
TGTGCCAGCAGTCCCAACCCGGGACTAGCGGGGGAAGATACGCAGTATTTT
>TRBD1|TRBJ1-4|TRBV11-2|NA
CASSTTTGVEEKLFF
TGTGCCAGCAGCACGACGACAGGGGTGGAGGAAAAACTGTTTTTT
>TRBD2|TRBJ2-2|TRBV29-1|NA
CSVATSAGELFF
TGCAGCGTAGCGACTAGCGCCGGGGAGCTGTTTTTT
>NA|TRBJ2-1|TRBV29-1|once
CSVAKGQGMSYNEQFF
TGCAGCGTGGCAAAAGGCCAGGGGATGTCCTACAATGAGCAGTTCTTC
>NA|TRBJ2-7|TRBV28|NA
CASSLPVSYEQYF
TGTGCCAGCAGTTTACCCGTCTCCTACGAGCAGTACTTC
>NA|TRBJ2-6|TRBV4-3|once
CASSQGAGTGANVLTF
TGCGCCAGCAGCCAAGGGGCCGGAACTGGGGCCAACGTCCTGACTTTC
>NA|TRBJ2-7|TRBV7-2|NA
CASSSSSVISYEQYF
TGTGCCAGCAGCTCTTCTAGCGTAATCTCCTACGAGCAGTACTTC
>TRBD2|TRBJ2-4|TRBV4-1|once
CASSQGRAGGQAKNIQYF
TGCGCCAGCAGCCAAGGTCGAGCGGGAGGGCAGGCCAAAAACATTCAGTACTTC
>NA|TRBJ1-5|TRBV6-6|NA
CASSYVGHVPDQPQHF
TGTGCCAGCAGTTACGTGGGACACGTACCCGATCAGCCCCAGCATTTT
>TRBD1|TRBJ1-4|TRBV19|NA
CASSRQGSTNEKLFF
TGTGCCAGTAGTAGACAGGGCTCGACTAATGAAAAACTGTTTTTT
>TRBD1|TRBJ1-1|TRBV7-2|NA
CASSLAVAGGAFF
TGTGCCAGCAGCTTAGCGGTCGCAGGGGGAGCTTTCTTT
>NA|TRBJ1-1|TRBV29-1|NA
CSVEGRQSNTEAFF
TGCAGCGTTGAGGGACGGCAGTCGAACACTGAAGCTTTCTTT
>TRBD1|TRBJ2-7|TRBV4-1|NA
CASSQGQGPFNEQYF
TGCGCCAGCAGCCAAGGACAGGGCCCATTTAACGAGCAGTACTTC
>TRBD1|TRBJ2-7|TRBV5-1|NA
CASSFRGQVPSYEQYF
TGCGCCAGCAGCTTCCGCGGACAGGTCCCTTCCTACGAGCAGTACTTC
>TRBD1|TRBJ1-1|TRBV29-1|NA
CSVEPRTGDTEAFF
TGCAGCGTTGAACCTAGGACAGGGGACACTGAAGCTTTCTTT
>NA|TRBJ1-3|TRBV7-9|few
CASSLDVGGGNTIYF
TGTGCCAGCAGCTTAGATGTAGGTGGAGGAAACACCATATATTTT
>NA|TRBJ2-4|TRBV28|NA
CASSWSGGRNIQYF
TGTGCCAGCAGTTGGTCTGGGGGTAGAAACATTCAGTACTTC
>TRBD2|TRBJ2-3|TRBV27|NA
CASSPLGLAGGTDTQYF
TGTGCCAGCAGTCCACTAGGACTAGCGGGGGGCACAGATACGCAGTATTTT
>NA|TRBJ2-7|TRBV6-5|NA
CASSYGGDSSYEQYF
TGTGCCAGCAGTTATGGCGGGGACAGTTCCTACGAGCAGTACTTC
>NA|TRBJ2-1|TRBV7-3|NA
CASSLTRGPSSYNEQFF
TGTGCCAGCAGCTTAACAAGGGGTCCGAGCTCCTACAATGAGCAGTTCTTC
>NA|TRBJ1-5|TRBV27|NA
CASSRGPYSNQPQHF
TGTGCCAGCAGCCGGGGTCCCTATAGCAATCAGCCCCAGCATTTT
>NA|TRBJ2-1|TRBV7-6|NA
CASSGTGLTEQFF
TGTGCCAGCAGCGGGACGGGGCTTACTGAGCAGTTCTTC
>NA|TRBJ1-1|TRBV4-3|NA
CASSQGGSRRSEAFF
TGCGCCAGCAGCCAAGGTGGGTCGCGGCGCTCTGAAGCTTTCTTT
>NA|TRBJ1-1|TRBV18|once
CASSLGSNTEAFF
TGTGCCAGCTCACTGGGTTCGAACACTGAAGCTTTCTTT
>NA|TRBJ1-2|TRBV6-5|NA
CASSYSAGTNYGYTF
TGTGCCAGCAGTTACTCTGCCGGAACCAATTATGGCTACACCTTC
>TRBD1|TRBJ1-2|TRBV28|NA
CASSLMAGGGGYTF
TGTGCCAGCAGTTTAATGGCAGGGGGCGGTGGCTACACCTTC
>NA|TRBJ2-1|TRBV27|NA
CASSLMYRDEQFF
TGTGCCAGCAGTTTAATGTACCGCGATGAGCAGTTCTTC
>NA|TRBJ1-6|TRBV28|few
CASTTGSLSLHF
TGTGCCAGCACGACCGGGTCCTTGTCCCTCCACTTT
>TRBD2|TRBJ2-3|TRBV7-9|NA
CASSLMTSGSTDTQYF
TGTGCCAGCAGCTTAATGACTAGCGGGAGTACAGATACGCAGTATTTT
>NA|TRBJ2-7|TRBV7-9|once
CASSLGFYEQYF
TGTGCCAGCAGCTTAGGCTTCTACGAGCAGTACTTC
>NA|TRBJ1-5|TRBV5-1|NA
CASSLGGGSGQPQHF
TGCGCCAGCAGCTTGGGAGGGGGATCGGGTCAGCCCCAGCATTTT
>NA|TRBJ2-5|TRBV2|NA
CASSTLGATQYF
TGTGCCAGCAGTACGCTGGGAGCTACCCAGTACTTC
>NA|TRBJ1-5|TRBV12-2|NA
CASRLGLFSADSNQPQHF
TGTGCAAGTCGCTTAGGGCTGTTTTCAGCCGATAGCAATCAGCCCCAGCATTTT
>TRBD1|TRBJ2-5|TRBV6-5|NA
CASSYPGQAGQETQYF
TGTGCCAGCAGTTACCCGGGACAGGCGGGCCAAGAGACCCAGTACTTC
>NA|TRBJ1-2|TRBV27|NA
CASGPRGVTYGYTF
TGTGCCAGCGGACCTAGGGGGGTTACCTATGGCTACACCTTC
>NA|TRBJ1-4|TRBV4-3|NA
CASSHLWRQGEEKLFF
TGCGCCAGCAGCCACCTGTGGAGACAAGGGGAAGAAAAACTGTTTTTT
>NA|TRBJ1-2|TRBV5-5|NA
CASRPELANYGYTF
TGTGCCAGCAGGCCGGAGTTAGCTAACTATGGCTACACCTTC
>NA|TRBJ2-7|TRBV7-9|NA
CASSLGLGPPQGNEQYF
TGTGCCAGCAGCTTAGGGTTAGGGCCCCCACAAGGGAACGAGCAGTACTTC
>NA|TRBJ2-1|TRBV5-6|NA
CASSPGTVHNEQFF
TGTGCCAGCAGCCCCGGGACGGTACACAATGAGCAGTTCTTC
>NA|TRBJ1-1|TRBV7-9|NA
CASSHLRGATNTEAFF
TGTGCCAGCAGCCACCTTCGGGGGGCTACGAACACTGAAGCTTTCTTT